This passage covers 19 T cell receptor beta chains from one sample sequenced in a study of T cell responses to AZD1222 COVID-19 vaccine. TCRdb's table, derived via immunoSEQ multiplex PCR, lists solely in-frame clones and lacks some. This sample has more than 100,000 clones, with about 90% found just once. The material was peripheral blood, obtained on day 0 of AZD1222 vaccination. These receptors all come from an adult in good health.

The CDR3 DNA sequence: TGTGCCAGCAGTTTGGGAACAGGGGCCCCCTACGAGCAGTACTTC. Protein product: CASSLGTGAPYEQYF. The J gene is TRBJ2-7, the V gene TRBV6-5; 7 bases align to TRBD1. The J segment lost 2 bases and the V segment lost 4 bases, leaving 8 bases of the junction unmatched. Germline CDR1 and CDR2: MNHEY and SVGAGI. This CDR3 region has 15 residues.

The DNA of the CDR3 is TGCGCCAGCAGCCAAGTCCCGAGCGGGAGTGGTGAGCAGTTCTTC. This codes for CASSQVPSGSGEQFF. This chain connects TRBV4-1 to TRBJ2-1, with 8 bases matching TRBD2. Germline V lookup: CDR1 MGHRA, CDR2 YSYEKL. J lost 9 bases, V lost 1 base, and 8 bases had no gene match. This CDR3 has 15 amino acids.

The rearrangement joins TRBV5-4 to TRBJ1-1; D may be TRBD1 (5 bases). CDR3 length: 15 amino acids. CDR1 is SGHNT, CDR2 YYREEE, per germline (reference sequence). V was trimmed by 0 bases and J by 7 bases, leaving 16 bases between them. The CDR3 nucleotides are TGTGCCAGCAGCTTGGGGATCGGGACGCAGAATGAAGCTTTCTTT. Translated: CASSLGIGTQNEAFF.

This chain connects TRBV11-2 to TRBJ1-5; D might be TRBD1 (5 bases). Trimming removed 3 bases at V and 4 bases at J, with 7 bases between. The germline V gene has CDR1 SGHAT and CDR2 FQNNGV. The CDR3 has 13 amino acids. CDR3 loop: CASSLGQNQPQHF. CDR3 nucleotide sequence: TGTGCCAGCAGCTTGGGGCAGAATCAGCCCCAGCATTTT.

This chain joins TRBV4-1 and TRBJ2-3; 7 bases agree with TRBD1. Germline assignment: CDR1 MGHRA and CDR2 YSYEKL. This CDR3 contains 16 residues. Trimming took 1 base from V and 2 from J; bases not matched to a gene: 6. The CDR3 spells CASSQGRTGDTDTQYF. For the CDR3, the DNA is TGCGCCAGCAGCCAAGGGAGGACAGGAGACACAGATACGCAGTATTTT.

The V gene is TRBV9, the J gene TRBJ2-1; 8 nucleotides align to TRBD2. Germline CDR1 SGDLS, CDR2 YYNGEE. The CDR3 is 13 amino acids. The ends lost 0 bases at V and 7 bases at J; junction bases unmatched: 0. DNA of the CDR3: TGTGCCAGCAGCGTAGCTAGCGGGAATGAGCAGTTCTTC. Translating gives CASSVASGNEQFF. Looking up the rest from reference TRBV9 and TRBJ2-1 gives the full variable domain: DSGVTQTPKHLITATGQRVTLRCSPRSGDLSVYWYQQSLDQGLQFLIQYYNGEERAKGNILERFSAQQFPDLHSELNLSSLELGDSALYFCASSVASGNEQFFGPGTRLTVL.

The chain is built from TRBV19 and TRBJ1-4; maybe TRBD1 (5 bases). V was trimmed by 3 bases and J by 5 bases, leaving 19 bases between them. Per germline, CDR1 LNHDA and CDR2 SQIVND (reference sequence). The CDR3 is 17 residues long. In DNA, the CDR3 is TGTGCCAGTAGTATCCTAAACCGGGACGGAGACAATGAAAAACTGTTTTTT. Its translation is CASSILNRDGDNEKLFF.

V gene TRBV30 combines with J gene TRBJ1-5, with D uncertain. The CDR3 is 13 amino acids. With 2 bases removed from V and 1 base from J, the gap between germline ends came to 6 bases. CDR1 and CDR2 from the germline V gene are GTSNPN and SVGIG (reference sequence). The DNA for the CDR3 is TGTGCCTGGAGTTACAAAAGCAATCAGCCCCAGCATTTT. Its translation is CAWSYKSNQPQHF.

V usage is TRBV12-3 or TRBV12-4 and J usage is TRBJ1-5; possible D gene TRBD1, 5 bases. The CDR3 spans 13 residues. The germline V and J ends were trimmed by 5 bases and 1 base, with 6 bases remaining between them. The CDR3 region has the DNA TGTGCCAGCAGTCGGGACAGCAATCAGCCCCAGCATTTT. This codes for CASSRDSNQPQHF.

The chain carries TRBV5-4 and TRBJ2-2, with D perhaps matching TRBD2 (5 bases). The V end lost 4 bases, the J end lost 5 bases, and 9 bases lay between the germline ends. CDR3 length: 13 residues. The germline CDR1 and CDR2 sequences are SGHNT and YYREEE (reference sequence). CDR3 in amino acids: CASSETSTGELFF. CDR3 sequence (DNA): TGTGCCAGCAGCGAAACTAGTACCGGGGAGCTGTTTTTT. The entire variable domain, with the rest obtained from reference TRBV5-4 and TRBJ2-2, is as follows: ETGVTQSPTHLIKTRGQQVTLRCSSQSGHNTVSWYQQALGQGPQFIFQYYREEENGRGNFPPRFSGLQFPNYSSELNVNALELDDSALYLCASSETSTGELFFGEGSRLTVL.

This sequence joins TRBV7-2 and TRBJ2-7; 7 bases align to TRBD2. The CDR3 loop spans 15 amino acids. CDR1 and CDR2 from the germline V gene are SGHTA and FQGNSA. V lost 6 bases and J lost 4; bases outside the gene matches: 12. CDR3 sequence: CASRPGGGTSYEQYF. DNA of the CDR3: TGTGCCAGCAGGCCGGGCGGGGGAACCTCGTACGAGCAGTACTTC.

The CDR3 here is CASSLMTEGGLFF. CDR3 bases: TGTGCCAGCAGCTTAATGACAGAAGGTGGACTGTTTTTT. The chain has TRBV13 and TRBJ1-4; the D gene is possibly TRBD1 (5 bases). Germline V gives CDR1 PRHDT, CDR2 FYEKMQ (reference sequence). Trimming pared 2 bases from V and 13 bases from J, leaving 14 bases between. The CDR3 has 13 amino acids.

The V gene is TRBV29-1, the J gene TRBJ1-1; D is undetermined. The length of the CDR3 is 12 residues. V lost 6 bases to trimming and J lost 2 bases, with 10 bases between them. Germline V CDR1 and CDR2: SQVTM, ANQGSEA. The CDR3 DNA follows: TGCAGCGTCGACGGAATCAACACTGAAGCTTTCTTT. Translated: CSVDGINTEAFF.

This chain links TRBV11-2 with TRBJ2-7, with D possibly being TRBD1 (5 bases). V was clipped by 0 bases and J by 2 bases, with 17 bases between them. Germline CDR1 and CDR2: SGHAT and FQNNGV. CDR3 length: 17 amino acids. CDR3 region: CASSLDRTRVQAYEQYF. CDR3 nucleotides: TGTGCCAGCAGCTTAGATCGCACCAGGGTTCAGGCCTACGAGCAGTACTTC.

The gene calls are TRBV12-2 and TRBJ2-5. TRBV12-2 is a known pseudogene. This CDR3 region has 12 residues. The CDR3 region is CASRPGPETQYF. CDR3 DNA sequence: TGTGCAAGTCGCCCGGGCCCGGAGACCCAGTACTTC.

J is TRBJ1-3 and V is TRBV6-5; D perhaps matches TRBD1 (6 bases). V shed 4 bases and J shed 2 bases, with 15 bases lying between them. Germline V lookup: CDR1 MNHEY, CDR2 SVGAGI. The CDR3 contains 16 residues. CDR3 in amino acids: CASSLARGLPGNTIYF. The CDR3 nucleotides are TGTGCCAGCAGTTTGGCCAGGGGACTTCCTGGAAACACCATATATTTT.

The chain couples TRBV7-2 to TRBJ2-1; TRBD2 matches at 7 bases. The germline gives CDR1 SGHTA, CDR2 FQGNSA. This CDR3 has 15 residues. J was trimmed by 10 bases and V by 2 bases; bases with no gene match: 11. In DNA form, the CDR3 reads TGTGCCAGCAGCTTACCGGGACTAACCCACAGGGAGCAGTTCTTC. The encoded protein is CASSLPGLTHREQFF.

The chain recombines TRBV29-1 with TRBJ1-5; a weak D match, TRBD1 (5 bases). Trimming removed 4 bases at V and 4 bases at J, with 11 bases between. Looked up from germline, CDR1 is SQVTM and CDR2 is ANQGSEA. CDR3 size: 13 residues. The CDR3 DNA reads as TGCAGCGTTGTGGCAGGGAAGAATCAGCCCCAGCATTTT. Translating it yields CSVVAGKNQPQHF.

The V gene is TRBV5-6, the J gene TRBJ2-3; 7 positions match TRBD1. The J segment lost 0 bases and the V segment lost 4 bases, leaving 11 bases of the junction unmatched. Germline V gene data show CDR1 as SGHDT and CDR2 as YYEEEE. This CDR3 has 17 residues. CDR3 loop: CASSEYEPGQSTDTQYF. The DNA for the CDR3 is TGTGCCAGCAGCGAATACGAGCCGGGACAGAGCACAGATACGCAGTATTTT.